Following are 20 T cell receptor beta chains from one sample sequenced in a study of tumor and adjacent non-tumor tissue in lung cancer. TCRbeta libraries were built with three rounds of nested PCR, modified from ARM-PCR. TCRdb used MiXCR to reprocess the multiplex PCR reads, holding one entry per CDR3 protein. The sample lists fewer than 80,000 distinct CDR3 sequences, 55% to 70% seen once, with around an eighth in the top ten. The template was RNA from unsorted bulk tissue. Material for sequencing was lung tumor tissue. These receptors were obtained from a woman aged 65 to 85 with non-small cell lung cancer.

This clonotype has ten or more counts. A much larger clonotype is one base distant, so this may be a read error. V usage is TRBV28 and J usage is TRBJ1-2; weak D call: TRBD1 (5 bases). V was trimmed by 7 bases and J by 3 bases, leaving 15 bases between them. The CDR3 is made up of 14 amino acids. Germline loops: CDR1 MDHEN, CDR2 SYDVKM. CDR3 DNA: TGTGCCAGCAAGTCGGGACCGAACGACTATGGCTACACCTTC. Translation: CASKSGPNDYGYTF.

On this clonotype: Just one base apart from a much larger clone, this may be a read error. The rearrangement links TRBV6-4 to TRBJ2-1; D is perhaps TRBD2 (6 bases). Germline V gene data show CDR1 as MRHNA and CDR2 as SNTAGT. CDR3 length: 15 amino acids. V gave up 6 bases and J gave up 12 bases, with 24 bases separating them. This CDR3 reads CASSRESIGGGGQFF. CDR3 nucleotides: TGTGCCAGCAGCCGGGAATCGATTGGTGGGGGAGGGCAGTTCTTC.

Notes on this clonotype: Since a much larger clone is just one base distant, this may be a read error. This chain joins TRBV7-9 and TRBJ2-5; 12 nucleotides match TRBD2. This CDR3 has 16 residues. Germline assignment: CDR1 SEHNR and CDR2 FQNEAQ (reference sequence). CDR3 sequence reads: CASSSYWTSGEEAQYF. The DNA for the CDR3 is TGTGCCAGCAGCTCCTACTGGACTAGCGGGGAAGAGGCCCAGTACTTC.

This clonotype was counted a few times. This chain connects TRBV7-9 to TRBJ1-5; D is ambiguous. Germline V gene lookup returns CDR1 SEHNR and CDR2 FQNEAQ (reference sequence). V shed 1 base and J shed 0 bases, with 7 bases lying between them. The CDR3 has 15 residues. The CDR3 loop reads CASSLGSSSNQPQHF. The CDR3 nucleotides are TGTGCCAGCAGCTTAGGGAGCAGTAGCAATCAGCCCCAGCATTTT.

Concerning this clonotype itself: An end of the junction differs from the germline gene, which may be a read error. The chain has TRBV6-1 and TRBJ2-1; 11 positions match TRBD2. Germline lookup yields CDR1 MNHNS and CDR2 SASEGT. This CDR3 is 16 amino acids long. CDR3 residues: CVSASTSGSPAGEQFF. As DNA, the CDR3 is TGTGTCAGCGCAAGTACTAGCGGGAGTCCCGCGGGTGAGCAGTTCTTC.

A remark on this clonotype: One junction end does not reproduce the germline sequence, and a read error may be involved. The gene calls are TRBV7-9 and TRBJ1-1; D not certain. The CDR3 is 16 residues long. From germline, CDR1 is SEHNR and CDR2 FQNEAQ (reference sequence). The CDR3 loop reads CASSLDGGHLNTEVFF. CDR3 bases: TGTGCCAGCAGCTTAGATGGTGGGCATTTGAACACTGAAGTTTTCTTT.

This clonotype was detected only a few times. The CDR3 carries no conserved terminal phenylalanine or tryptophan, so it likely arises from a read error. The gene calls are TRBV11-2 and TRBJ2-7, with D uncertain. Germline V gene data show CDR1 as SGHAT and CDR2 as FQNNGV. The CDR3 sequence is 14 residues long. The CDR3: CASGLDIATYEQYS. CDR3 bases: TGTGCCAGCGGCTTAGATATTGCAACCTACGAGCAGTACTCC.

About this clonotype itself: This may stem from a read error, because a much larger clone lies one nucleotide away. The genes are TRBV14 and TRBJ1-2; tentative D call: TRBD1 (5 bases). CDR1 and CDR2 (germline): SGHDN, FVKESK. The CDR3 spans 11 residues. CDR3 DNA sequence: TGTGCCAGCAACCAAGAGACCAGGGCCACCTTC. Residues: CASNQETRATF.

CDR3 sequence reads: CASSFTGKSGYTF. The CDR3 nucleotides are TGTGCCAGCAGCTTCACAGGGAAGAGCGGCTACACCTTC. The rearrangement uses TRBV7-3 and TRBJ1-2; possible D gene TRBD1, 6 bases. CDR1 is SGHTA and CDR2 is FQGTGA in the germline V gene. CDR3 length: 13 amino acids. The V end was cut by 3 bases, the J end by 8 bases, with 13 bases between.

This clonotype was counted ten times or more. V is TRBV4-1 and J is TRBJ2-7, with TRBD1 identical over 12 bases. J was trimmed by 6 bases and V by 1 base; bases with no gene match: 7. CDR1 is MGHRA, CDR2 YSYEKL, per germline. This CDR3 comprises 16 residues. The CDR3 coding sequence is TGCGCCAGCAGCCAAGTAGTGGGACAGGGGGCCTCCGAGCAGTACTTC. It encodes CASSQVVGQGASEQYF.

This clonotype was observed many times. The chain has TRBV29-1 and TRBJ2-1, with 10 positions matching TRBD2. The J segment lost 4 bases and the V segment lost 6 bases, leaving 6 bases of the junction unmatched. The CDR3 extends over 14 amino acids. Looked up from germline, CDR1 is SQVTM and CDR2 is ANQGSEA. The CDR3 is CSVPLAGVYNEQFF. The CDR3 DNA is TGCAGCGTGCCTCTAGCGGGAGTATACAATGAGCAGTTCTTC.

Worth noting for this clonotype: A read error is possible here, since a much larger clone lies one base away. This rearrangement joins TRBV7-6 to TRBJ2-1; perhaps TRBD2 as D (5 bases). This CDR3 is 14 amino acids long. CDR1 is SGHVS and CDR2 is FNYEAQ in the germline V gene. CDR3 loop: CDSSLSVRDNEQFF. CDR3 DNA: TGTGACAGCAGCTTATCGGTGCGGGACAATGAGCAGTTCTTC.

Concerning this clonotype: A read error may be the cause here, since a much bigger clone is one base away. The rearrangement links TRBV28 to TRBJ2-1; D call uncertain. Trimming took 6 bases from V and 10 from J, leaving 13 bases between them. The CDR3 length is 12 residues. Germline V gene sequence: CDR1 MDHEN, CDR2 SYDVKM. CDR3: CASRLLEHEQFF. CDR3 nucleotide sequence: TGTGCCAGCAGGCTTCTTGAGCACGAGCAGTTCTTC.

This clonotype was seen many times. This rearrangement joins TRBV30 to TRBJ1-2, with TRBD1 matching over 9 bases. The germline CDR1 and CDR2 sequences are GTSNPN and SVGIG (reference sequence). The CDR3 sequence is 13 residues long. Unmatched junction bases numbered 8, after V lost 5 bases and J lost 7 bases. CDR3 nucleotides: TGTGCCTGGGGGGACAGGGATAGAGGTGGCTACACCTTC. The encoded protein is CAWGDRDRGGYTF. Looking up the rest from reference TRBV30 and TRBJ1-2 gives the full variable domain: SQTIHQWPATLVQPVGSPLSLECTVEGTSNPNLYWYRQAAGRGLQLLFYSVGIGQISSEVPQNLSASRPQDRQFILSSKKLLLSDSGFYLCAWGDRDRGGYTFGSGTRLTVV.

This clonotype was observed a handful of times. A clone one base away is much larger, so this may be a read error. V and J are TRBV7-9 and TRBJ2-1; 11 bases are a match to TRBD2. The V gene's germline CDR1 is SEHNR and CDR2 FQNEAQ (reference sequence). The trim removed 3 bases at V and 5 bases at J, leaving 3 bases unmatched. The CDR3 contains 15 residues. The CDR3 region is CASSFEGLADNEQFF. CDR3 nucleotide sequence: TGTGCCAGCAGCTTTGAGGGACTAGCGGACAATGAGCAGTTCTTC.

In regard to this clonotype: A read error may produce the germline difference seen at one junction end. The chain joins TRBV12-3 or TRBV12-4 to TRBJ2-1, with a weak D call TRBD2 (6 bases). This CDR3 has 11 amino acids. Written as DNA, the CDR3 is TGTGCCAGCAGCTCCAGGAGGGGTGCGTTCTTT. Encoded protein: CASSSRRGAFF.

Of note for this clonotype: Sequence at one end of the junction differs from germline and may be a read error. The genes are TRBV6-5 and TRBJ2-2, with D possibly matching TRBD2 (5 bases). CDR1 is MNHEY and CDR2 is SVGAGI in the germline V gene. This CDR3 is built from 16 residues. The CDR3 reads CGSSRGRGVSTGELFF. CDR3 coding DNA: TGTGGCAGCAGCCGAGGACGGGGTGTCTCCACCGGGGAGCTGTTTTTT.

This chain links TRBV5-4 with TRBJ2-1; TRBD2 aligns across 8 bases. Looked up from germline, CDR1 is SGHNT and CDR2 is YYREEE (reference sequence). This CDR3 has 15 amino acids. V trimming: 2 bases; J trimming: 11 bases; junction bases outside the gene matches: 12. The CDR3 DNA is TGTGCCAGCAGCTTCGGGACTAGGAATCAGAGTAAGCAGTTCTTC. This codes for CASSFGTRNQSKQFF.

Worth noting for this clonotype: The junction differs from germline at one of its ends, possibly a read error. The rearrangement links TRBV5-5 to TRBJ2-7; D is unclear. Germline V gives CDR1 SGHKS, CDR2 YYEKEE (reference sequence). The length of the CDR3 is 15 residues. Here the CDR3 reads CASSRVWTFEDEHYF. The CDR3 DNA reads TGTGCCAGCAGCCGGGTCTGGACCTTCGAGGACGAGCATTACTTC.

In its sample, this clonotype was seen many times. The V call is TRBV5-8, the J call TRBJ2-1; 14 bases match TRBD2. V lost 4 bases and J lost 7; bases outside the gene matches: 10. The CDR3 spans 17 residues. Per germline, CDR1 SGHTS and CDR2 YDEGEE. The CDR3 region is CASSPGTSGSRSNEQFF. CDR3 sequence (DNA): TGTGCCAGCAGCCCTGGGACTAGCGGGAGTAGGTCGAATGAGCAGTTCTTC. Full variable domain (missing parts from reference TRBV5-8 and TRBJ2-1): EAGVTQSPTHLIKTRGQQATLRCSPISGHTSVYWYQQALGLGLQFLLWYDEGEERNRGNFPPRFSGRQFPNYSSELNVNALELEDSALYLCASSPGTSGSRSNEQFFGPGTRLTVL.